This TCR beta chain was sequenced in a study of blood T cell repertoires in COVID-19. Study summary: From the United States, Italy and Spain came samples of acute and convalescent COVID-19.

The CDR3 sequence is 10 residues long. With 6 bases removed from V and 6 bases from J, the gap between germline ends came to 3 bases. This clone appeared once. Methods used by the authors: Researchers report that nucleated cell counts were estimated from reference gene primer amplification. Some clones are missing from TCRdb's copy, which holds only in-frame ones; the method was immunoSEQ multiplex PCR. The V and J calls and the clone size are those of that table, but D and trimming were determined from the DNA. The table has approximately 61,000 clones, approximately 86% seen once. Specimen: peripheral blood. The receptor's source is a human donor in a cohort sampled during active COVID-19. The rearrangement joins TRBV12-3 or TRBV12-4 to TRBJ2-1, with D uncertain. The DNA for the CDR3 is TGTGCCAGCAGCCTCAATGAGCAGTTCTTC. Translating it yields CASSLNEQFF.